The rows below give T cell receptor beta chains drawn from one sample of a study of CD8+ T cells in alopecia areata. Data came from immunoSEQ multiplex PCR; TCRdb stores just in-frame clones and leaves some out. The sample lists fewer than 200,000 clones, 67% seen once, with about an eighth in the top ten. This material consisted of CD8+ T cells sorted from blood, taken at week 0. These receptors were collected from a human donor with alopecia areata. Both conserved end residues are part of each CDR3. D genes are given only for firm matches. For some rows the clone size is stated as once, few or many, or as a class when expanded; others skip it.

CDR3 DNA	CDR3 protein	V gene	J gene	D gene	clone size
TGTGCCAGCAGCGATATGGACAGGTCCTACGAGCAGTACTTC	CASSDMDRSYEQYF	TRBV7-9	TRBJ2-7	TRBD1	NA
TGCAGCGTTCCTGGTAATGAGCAGTTCTTC	CSVPGNEQFF	TRBV29-1	TRBJ2-1	NA	NA
TGTGCCAGCAGCTTAGGCCCGGGGGCAGAGACCCAGTACTTC	CASSLGPGAETQYF	TRBV7-7	TRBJ2-5	NA	NA
TGTGCCAGCATCGGGGCCGAGCAGTACTTC	CASIGAEQYF	TRBV2	TRBJ2-7	NA	NA
TGTGCCAGCAGCTTAGGCGGGGGGCCGCGAGAGCAGTACTTC	CASSLGGGPREQYF	TRBV13	TRBJ2-7	NA	NA
TGTGCCAGCACAGGGAACCCCTATGGCTACACCTTC	CASTGNPYGYTF	TRBV25-1	TRBJ1-2	NA	NA
TGTGCCAGCAGCTTGGAGCCCTCCGGGACGCAGTATTTT	CASSLEPSGTQYF	TRBV5-4	TRBJ2-3	NA	few
TGTGCCAGCAGCTCGTTCGGGGTTGAAACGCAGTATTTT	CASSSFGVETQYF	TRBV7-9	TRBJ2-3	NA	few
TGTGCCAGCAGTTTAGACAGGGGGTTCAATCAGCCCCAGCATTTT	CASSLDRGFNQPQHF	TRBV27	TRBJ1-5	TRBD1	few
TGTGCTAGCAGTTCGACACCGTACCAAGAGACCCAGTACTTC	CASSSTPYQETQYF	TRBV7-7	TRBJ2-5	NA	NA
TGTGCCAGCTCACCAGTCCTCAACCGGGGCCGACAGAAAGAGACCCAGTACTTC	CASSPVLNRGRQKETQYF	TRBV18	TRBJ2-5	NA	NA
TGTGCCAGCAGTGACCGGGACAGGGGGCTGACTGGGGCCAACGTCCTGACTTTC	CASSDRDRGLTGANVLTF	TRBV10-3	TRBJ2-6	TRBD1	few
TGTGCCAGCACCCCAGGGGGGGGAGGAGATACGCAGTATTTT	CASTPGGGGDTQYF	TRBV6-5	TRBJ2-3	NA	once
TGTGCCAGCAACAACCGGGACAGTCTATACAATGAGCAGTTCTTC	CASNNRDSLYNEQFF	TRBV6-5	TRBJ2-1	TRBD1	NA
TGTGCCAGCAGCTTAGCGGGGCCTGGAATTGCCTACGAGCAGTACTTC	CASSLAGPGIAYEQYF	TRBV7-9	TRBJ2-7	NA	NA
TGCGCCAGCAGCCTACCTTCACGGAATGAGCAGTTCTTC	CASSLPSRNEQFF	TRBV5-1	TRBJ2-1	NA	few
TGTGCCAGCAGTTCAAGGACAGGGGTCCACCTCGGCATTCAGTACTTC	CASSSRTGVHLGIQYF	TRBV6-5	TRBJ2-4	TRBD1	NA
TGTGCCAGCAGTTACCACTACCCCAGGACCCAGTACTTC	CASSYHYPRTQYF	TRBV6-5	TRBJ2-5	NA	NA
TGTGCCAGCAGCCTCGGGGGGAATTCACCCCTCCACTTT	CASSLGGNSPLHF	TRBV13	TRBJ1-6	NA	NA
TGTGCCAGCAGCGACCGACAGGGACACTCCTTT	CASSDRQGHSF	TRBV9	TRBJ1-1	TRBD1	few
TGTGCTAGTGGCTCCGGGACAGAAGAGACCCAGTACTTC	CASGSGTEETQYF	TRBV12-5	TRBJ2-5	TRBD1	NA
TGTGCCAGCAGCGTACGACTAGCGGTAAACAATGAGCAGTTCTTC	CASSVRLAVNNEQFF	TRBV9	TRBJ2-1	TRBD2	NA
TGTGCCTGGAGTGAAGCGCCTCCAACGAGCGGGGATAAAGAGACCCAGTACTTC	CAWSEAPPTSGDKETQYF	TRBV30	TRBJ2-5	TRBD2	NA
TGTGCCAGCAGTACAGGGGAAGGGGGCAATCAGCCCCAGCATTTT	CASSTGEGGNQPQHF	TRBV27	TRBJ1-5	TRBD1	NA
TGTGCCAGCAGCTCCCCAGGGCAGGGCAGCTCCTATAATTCACCCCTCCACTTT	CASSSPGQGSSYNSPLHF	TRBV13	TRBJ1-6	NA	NA
TGCGCCAGCAGCTGGGGGGACAGGACCCTCTCCTACGAGCAGTACTTC	CASSWGDRTLSYEQYF	TRBV5-1	TRBJ2-7	TRBD1	NA
TGTGCCAGCAGAGGGACAGGGGGCTCCACAGATACGCAGTATTTT	CASRGTGGSTDTQYF	TRBV5-6	TRBJ2-3	TRBD1	NA
TGTGCCAGCAGACTCACCTCCTCCTACAATGAGCAGTTCTTC	CASRLTSSYNEQFF	TRBV5-6	TRBJ2-1	NA	few
TGTGCCAGTAGTATAGCGCGAGGCGACGGACTGTTTTTT	CASSIARGDGLFF	TRBV19	TRBJ1-4	NA	NA
TGCAGCGCCTACCCACAGGGATCCGAAGCTTTCTTT	CSAYPQGSEAFF	TRBV29-1	TRBJ1-1	NA	NA
TGTGCCAGCAGCTTGGGACAGACCCCCTACGAGCAGTACTTC	CASSLGQTPYEQYF	TRBV5-6	TRBJ2-7	NA	once
TGTGCCAGCAGGGTACAGCGTGATAGCAATCAGCCCCAGCATTTT	CASRVQRDSNQPQHF	TRBV6-1	TRBJ1-5	NA	NA
TGCGCCAGCAGCCTCGGGACAGGTAATCAGCCCCAGCATTTT	CASSLGTGNQPQHF	TRBV4-1	TRBJ1-5	TRBD1	few
TGTGCCAGCAGTTTACTCCGGGGGGTCTACAATGAGCAGTTCTTC	CASSLLRGVYNEQFF	TRBV28	TRBJ2-1	TRBD2	NA
TGTGCCAGCAGCGTAGGGACAGGGGTAAGCACAGAGCAGTTCTTC	CASSVGTGVSTEQFF	TRBV9	TRBJ2-1	TRBD1	few
TGTGCCAGCACCAAACAGGGGCTGGACACTGAAGCTTTCTTT	CASTKQGLDTEAFF	TRBV27	TRBJ1-1	TRBD1	NA
TGTGCCAGCAGCTCCGCGACAGGGAAATACGAGCAGTACTTC	CASSSATGKYEQYF	TRBV7-9	TRBJ2-7	TRBD1	NA
TGTGCCAGCGGAATAAGGGGCAGAGGGGCCAACGTCCTGACTTTC	CASGIRGRGANVLTF	TRBV27	TRBJ2-6	NA	NA
TGTGCCTGGAGTTGGCAGGCCAGCACAGATACGCAGTATTTT	CAWSWQASTDTQYF	TRBV30	TRBJ2-3	NA	NA
TGTGCCAGCAGTTACTCGAGGTATTACGAGCAGTACTTC	CASSYSRYYEQYF	TRBV6-5	TRBJ2-7	NA	NA
TGCGCCAGCAGCCAAGATTCCACCGGGACAGGGTCCTTCGAGCAGTACTTC	CASSQDSTGTGSFEQYF	TRBV4-1	TRBJ2-7	TRBD1	NA
TGCGCCAGCAGCCAAGGGGGACTGATGAAAGATACGCAGTATTTT	CASSQGGLMKDTQYF	TRBV4-1	TRBJ2-3	NA	NA
TGTGCCAGCAGCGCCGGGGCCAACGTCCTGACTTTC	CASSAGANVLTF	TRBV27	TRBJ2-6	NA	NA
TGTGCCAGCAGCTGGGGGGGACAGGGCTATCTGAATGAGCAGTTCTTC	CASSWGGQGYLNEQFF	TRBV5-4	TRBJ2-1	TRBD1	NA
TGTGCCTGGAAGGGGCCCGTTGAGCAGTTCTTC	CAWKGPVEQFF	TRBV30	TRBJ2-1	NA	NA
TGTGCCAGCAACATGAACACCGGGGAGCTGTTTTTT	CASNMNTGELFF	TRBV2	TRBJ2-2	NA	NA
TGTGCCAGCAGCCGACTTACCTCCCCTTGGACAGAGGGAAACACTGAAGCTTTCTTT	CASSRLTSPWTEGNTEAFF	TRBV5-6	TRBJ1-1	NA	NA
TGTGCCAGCAGCCAAGGGACAGCGCAAGAGACCCAGTACTTC	CASSQGTAQETQYF	TRBV13	TRBJ2-5	TRBD1	NA
TGTGCCAGCAGTCCTCTCGGGACCCCCGAACGTTCCTACGAGCAGTACTTC	CASSPLGTPERSYEQYF	TRBV27	TRBJ2-7	NA	few
TGCGCCAGCAGCCAAGCTCGAACAGGGAACTATGGCTACACCTTC	CASSQARTGNYGYTF	TRBV4-1	TRBJ1-2	NA	few
TGTGCCAGCAGGCGGACTCTAGCGGGGGAGGATGAGCAGTTCTTC	CASRRTLAGEDEQFF	TRBV9	TRBJ2-1	TRBD2	few
TGTGCCTGGAGCGCTTGGTATGGCTACACCTTC	CAWSAWYGYTF	TRBV30	TRBJ1-2	NA	NA
TGTGCCAGCAGTGCGGGGGGCAATCAGCCCCAGCATTTT	CASSAGGNQPQHF	TRBV6-6	TRBJ1-5	NA	NA
TGCGCCAGCAGCTTTCGGACAGGGGGAGATACGCAGTATTTT	CASSFRTGGDTQYF	TRBV4-1	TRBJ2-3	TRBD1	NA
TGTGCCAGCAGCTCAGGACTAGCGGGGGGACAAGAGACCCAGTACTTC	CASSSGLAGGQETQYF	TRBV11-3	TRBJ2-5	TRBD2	NA
TGTGCCAGCAGCCTGCGACAGGTTGAATGGACTAATGAAAAACTGTTTTTT	CASSLRQVEWTNEKLFF	TRBV7-2	TRBJ1-4	NA	once
TGCGCCAGCAGCCCTAGCGGGGCACTACTCTACGAGCAGTACTTC	CASSPSGALLYEQYF	TRBV4-1	TRBJ2-7	TRBD2	NA
TGTGCCTGGAGTATCGGACAGACCTATGGCTACACCTTC	CAWSIGQTYGYTF	TRBV30	TRBJ1-2	NA	NA
TGTGCTAGTGGTTTGGTACGGGCGAACACAGATACGCAGTATTTT	CASGLVRANTDTQYF	TRBV12-5	TRBJ2-3	NA	NA